The 30 T cell receptor beta chains listed next were all sequenced from one sample in a study of cytomegalovirus exposure and HLA in healthy donors. Here immunoSEQ multiplex PCR was the method, and the copy in TCRdb shows in-frame clones only, minus some. The table shows 170,000 or so clones, with around 85% occurring only once. Sequenced: PBMCs. Receptor source: a man aged 18 to 35 in good health and CMV-seropositive.

The chain employs TRBV7-3 and TRBJ2-3; TRBD2 aligns across 7 bases. The CDR3 runs to 14 residues. V was clipped by 5 bases and J by 2 bases; unmatched bases: 4. Germline CDR1 is SGHTA and CDR2 is FQGTGA. Written as DNA, the CDR3 is TGTGCCAGCAGCCAAACTAGCGCCACAGATACGCAGTATTTT. It specifies CASSQTSATDTQYF.

The chain joins TRBV5-1 to TRBJ2-1, with D uncertain. The CDR3 loop spans 15 amino acids. Trimming left V 0 bases short and J 5 bases short, with 12 bases between. The V gene's germline CDR1 is SGHRS and CDR2 YFSETQ. CDR3 DNA sequence: TGCGCCAGCAGCTTGGGGCTTACAACTAACAATGAGCAGTTCTTC. Protein product: CASSLGLTTNNEQFF.

The gene calls are TRBV27 and TRBJ1-2; D possibly corresponds to TRBD1 (6 bases). From germline, CDR1 is MNHEY and CDR2 SMNVEV (reference sequence). The CDR3 totals 16 residues. The V gene lost 5 bases and the J gene lost 3 bases, with 19 bases spanning the gap. CDR3 sequence reads: CASSPQAGAVYYGYTF. DNA for the CDR3: TGTGCCAGCAGTCCACAAGCGGGGGCGGTTTACTATGGCTACACCTTC.

The V and J genes are TRBV5-6 and TRBJ2-3; D possibly corresponds to TRBD2 (7 bases). Germline V gene sequence: CDR1 SGHDT, CDR2 YYEEEE. The CDR3 extends over 15 amino acids. Between the trimmed V and J ends, which lost 2 bases and 2 bases, there was a span of 12 bases. The CDR3 is CASSLGGGTTDTQYF. The CDR3 coding sequence is TGTGCCAGCAGCTTAGGGGGGGGAACCACAGATACGCAGTATTTT.

The chain uses TRBV9 and TRBJ1-3; D call uncertain. Deletions cut 0 bases from V and 2 bases from J, with 9 bases between. The CDR3 is 15 amino acids. Germline V gene sequence: CDR1 SGDLS, CDR2 YYNGEE. In DNA, the CDR3 is TGTGCCAGCAGCGTAGAACTGGTGGCTGGAAACACCATATATTTT. This codes for CASSVELVAGNTIYF.

The V and J genes are TRBV4-2 and TRBJ2-1; 12 positions match TRBD2. The CDR3 sequence is 17 residues long. CDR1 is LGHNA, CDR2 YNFKEQ, per germline. V lost 0 bases, J lost 6 bases, and 6 bases stayed unmatched. CDR3 coding DNA: TGTGCCAGCAGCCAAGATTGGACTAGCGGGGCTAGCAATGAGCAGTTCTTC. Translated, it gives CASSQDWTSGASNEQFF.

This clone was recorded a few times. V usage is TRBV7-3 and J usage is TRBJ2-5, with 10 positions matching TRBD2. The CDR3 is made up of 15 amino acids. V trimming: 3 bases; J trimming: 5 bases; junction bases outside the gene matches: 6. Germline values: CDR1 SGHTA, CDR2 FQGTGA. The chain's CDR3 is CASSFIAGGIETQYF. The CDR3 nucleotides read TGTGCCAGCAGCTTTATAGCGGGGGGAATCGAGACCCAGTACTTC.

The chain combines TRBV27 with TRBJ2-1, with 10 nucleotides matching TRBD2. Germline V gene sequence: CDR1 MNHEY, CDR2 SMNVEV (reference sequence). Trimming at V came to 1 base and at J to 4 bases, leaving 4 bases not matched to a gene. The CDR3 runs to 16 residues. CDR3 loop: CASSLWASGGYNEQFF. The CDR3 nucleotides are TGTGCCAGCAGTTTATGGGCTAGCGGGGGATACAATGAGCAGTTCTTC.

The rearrangement links TRBV20-1 to TRBJ1-2; perhaps TRBD1 as D (5 bases). The CDR3 has 11 residues. Trimming stripped 4 bases from V and 5 bases from J, with 8 bases between. Germline CDR1 DFQATT, CDR2 SNEGSKA (reference sequence). CDR3 sequence reads: CSATGWYGYTF. CDR3 nucleotide sequence: TGCAGTGCTACAGGGTGGTATGGCTACACCTTC.

Remarks on this clone: This CDR3 is also generated by other DNA sequences in the sample. The chain recombines TRBV6-5 with TRBJ1-2; D is unresolved. This CDR3 is built from 14 residues. The V gene's germline CDR1 is MNHEY and CDR2 SVGAGI. V lost 2 bases and J 1 base, leaving 8 bases between the germline ends. The CDR3 nucleotides read TGTGCCAGCAGTTACGGAGGTAGTAACTATGGCTACACCTTC. Translating gives CASSYGGSNYGYTF.

The chain combines TRBV27 with TRBJ1-1; D gene ambiguous. Between the trimmed V and J ends, which lost 6 bases and 8 bases, there was a span of 16 bases. CDR1 is MNHEY, CDR2 SMNVEV, per germline (reference sequence). The CDR3 runs 13 residues. The CDR3 coding sequence is TGTGCCAGCAGCCTCGCTCAGGCCAGCGAAGCTTTCTTT. Translating gives CASSLAQASEAFF.

The chain joins TRBV28 to TRBJ1-2, with a possible D match to TRBD1 (5 bases). This CDR3 region has 14 residues. Germline V CDR1 and CDR2: MDHEN, SYDVKM. V lost 2 bases to trimming and J lost 0 bases, with 7 bases between them. The CDR3 protein is CASSLGRANYGYTF. Here the CDR3 DNA reads TGTGCCAGCAGTTTAGGCAGGGCTAACTATGGCTACACCTTC.

This chain joins TRBV5-4 and TRBJ2-5, with D hard to call. Germline V CDR1 and CDR2: SGHNT, YYREEE (reference sequence). The CDR3 runs 11 residues. V gave up 5 bases and J gave up 2 bases, with 4 bases separating them. This chain's CDR3 is CASSSQETQYF. CDR3 bases: TGTGCCAGCAGTTCTCAAGAGACCCAGTACTTC.

This chain connects TRBV6-6 to TRBJ1-1; 8 bases align to TRBD1. V shed 2 bases and J 1 base; nucleotides not matched to a gene: 0. CDR3 size: 14 residues. Germline CDR1 MNHNY, CDR2 SVGAGI (reference sequence). The CDR3 sequence is CASSYDRGNTEAFF. The CDR3 DNA is TGTGCCAGCAGTTACGACAGGGGGAACACTGAAGCTTTCTTT.

The chain carries TRBV7-9 and TRBJ1-1; the match to TRBD1 covers 7 bases. With V trimmed by 5 bases and J by 1 base, 7 bases remained unmatched. The CDR3 length is 15 residues. In germline, CDR1 is SEHNR, CDR2 FQNEAQ (reference sequence). Written as DNA, the CDR3 is TGTGCCAGCAGCCCGTCGGGACAGAGGAACACTGAAGCTTTCTTT. Protein product: CASSPSGQRNTEAFF. The full variable domain, in which reference TRBV7-9 and TRBJ1-1 provide the parts outside the CDR3, is DTGVSQNPRHKITKRGQNVTFRCDPISEHNRLYWYRQTLGQGPEFLTYFQNEAQLEKSRLLSDRFSAERPKGSFSTLEIQRTEQGDSAMYLCASSPSGQRNTEAFFGQGTRLTVV.

The chain employs TRBV30 and TRBJ2-3, with a weak D call TRBD1 (5 bases). There are 11 residues in the CDR3. V was trimmed by 7 bases and J by 5 bases, leaving 10 bases between them. The V gene's germline CDR1 is GTSNPN and CDR2 SVGIG (reference sequence). For the CDR3, the DNA is TGTGCCTTGTCAGGGCTAGATACGCAGTATTTT. It translates to CALSGLDTQYF.

The chain links TRBV5-8 to TRBJ1-4; D is perhaps TRBD1 (5 bases). Germline CDR1 and CDR2: SGHTS and YDEGEE. CDR3 length: 14 residues. V was shortened by 2 bases and J by 6 bases, with 11 bases between the two germline ends. The CDR3 DNA is TGTGCCAGCAGCTTCCGGGGGAGTCATGAAAAACTGTTTTTT. Translated, it gives CASSFRGSHEKLFF. The full variable domain, with the rest looked up from reference TRBV5-8 and TRBJ1-4, is EAGVTQSPTHLIKTRGQQATLRCSPISGHTSVYWYQQALGLGLQFLLWYDEGEERNRGNFPPRFSGRQFPNYSSELNVNALELEDSALYLCASSFRGSHEKLFFGSGTQLSVL.

The V call is TRBV13, the J call TRBJ2-1, with 9 nucleotides matching TRBD2. The trim removed 1 base at V and 3 bases at J, leaving 4 bases unmatched. The CDR3 spans 16 residues. Germline lookup yields CDR1 PRHDT and CDR2 FYEKMQ (reference sequence). The CDR3 DNA reads as TGTGCCAGCAGCTTAGAGGCGGGGGGGTTCTACAATGAGCAGTTCTTC. This translates into CASSLEAGGFYNEQFF.

The V gene is TRBV28, the J gene TRBJ2-3; a possible D gene is TRBD1 (6 bases). CDR1 is MDHEN, CDR2 SYDVKM, per germline. The ends were cut back, 4 bases at V and 0 bases at J, with 8 bases in the middle. The CDR3 runs 14 residues. DNA of the CDR3: TGTGCCAGCAGTTCCGACAGGAGCACAGATACGCAGTATTTT. Its translation is CASSSDRSTDTQYF. The whole variable domain, filled in from reference TRBV28 and TRBJ2-3, reads DVKVTQSSRYLVKRTGEKVFLECVQDMDHENMFWYRQDPGLGLRLIYFSYDVKMKEKGDIPEGYSVSREKKERFSLILESASTNQTSMYLCASSSDRSTDTQYFGPGTRLTVL.

The chain is built from TRBV6-6 and TRBJ1-4; 7 nucleotides line up with TRBD1. The germline V gene has CDR1 MNHNY and CDR2 SVGAGI (reference sequence). The V and J ends lost 6 bases and 5 bases, in that order; junction bases with no gene match: 12. The CDR3 loop spans 16 amino acids. CDR3 sequence reads: CASSLFQGGPNEKLFF. In DNA, the CDR3 is TGTGCCAGCAGCCTTTTCCAGGGGGGCCCGAATGAAAAACTGTTTTTT.

The chain employs TRBV27 and TRBJ1-2; D unresolved. This CDR3 region has 14 residues. Germline CDR1 and CDR2: MNHEY and SMNVEV (reference sequence). Trimming took off 2 bases at V and 4 bases at J, with 11 bases between the two ends. This CDR3 is CASSLDGAIYGYTF. As DNA, the CDR3 is TGTGCCAGCAGTTTAGACGGAGCGATCTATGGCTACACCTTC.

The CDR3 DNA sequence: TGTGCCAGCAGCCAGTTAACAGGCCGAGAGCAGTACTTC. This codes for CASSQLTGREQYF. The rearrangement joins TRBV14 to TRBJ2-7, with a possible D match to TRBD1 (5 bases). V was cut by 3 bases and J by 7 bases, with 13 bases left in between. Germline CDR1 is SGHDN and CDR2 is FVKESK. This CDR3 spans 13 amino acids.

The rearrangement links TRBV30 to TRBJ2-3, with a weak D call TRBD2 (6 bases). The ends were cut back, 2 bases at V and 0 bases at J, with 12 bases in the middle. Germline V gene lookup returns CDR1 GTSNPN and CDR2 SVGIG (reference sequence). The CDR3 loop spans 15 amino acids. The CDR3 DNA reads TGTGCCTGGAGTTTATTGGGGGGTAGCACAGATACGCAGTATTTT. Translating it yields CAWSLLGGSTDTQYF.

The gene calls are TRBV6-6 and TRBJ1-1, with D possibly matching TRBD1 (6 bases). The CDR3 extends over 14 amino acids. Germline CDR1 reads MNHNY; CDR2 reads SVGAGI (reference sequence). Trimming took 1 base from V and 6 from J, leaving 12 bases between them. The CDR3 DNA sequence: TGTGCCAGCAGTTACTTGACTGGGACACCTGAAGCTTTCTTT. Protein product: CASSYLTGTPEAFF.

The V and J genes are TRBV5-6 and TRBJ2-1, with 9 bases aligning to TRBD2. The trim removed 9 bases at V and 7 bases at J, leaving 8 bases unmatched. This CDR3 comprises 13 residues. Germline CDR1 reads SGHDT; CDR2 reads YYEEEE. CDR3 sequence (DNA): TGTGCCACCTCTTTAGCGGGAGCGAATGAGCAGTTCTTC. This gives the protein CATSLAGANEQFF.

This clone was recorded once. This chain joins TRBV10-2 and TRBJ1-5, with unresolved D. V dropped 6 bases and J dropped 10 bases, with 16 bases sitting between them. The CDR3 totals 13 residues. The V gene's germline CDR1 is WSHSY and CDR2 SAAADI. The CDR3, as DNA: TGCGCCAGCAGCCTGCTGGAGGCCAATCCCCAGCATTTT. It specifies CASSLLEANPQHF.

The chain combines TRBV7-7 with TRBJ1-5; D is possibly TRBD1 (6 bases). In germline, CDR1 is SSHAT, CDR2 FNYEAQ (reference sequence). The CDR3 totals 19 residues. V lost 6 bases to trimming and J lost 6 bases, with 30 bases between them. CDR3 amino acids: CASRTKFPKDRSHRQPQHF. CDR3 nucleotide sequence: TGTGCCAGCAGGACGAAATTCCCCAAGGACAGAAGTCATCGTCAGCCCCAGCATTTT.

The CDR3 spells CASSLTADPALDTQYF. For the CDR3, the DNA is TGTGCCAGCAGCTTGACGGCGGATCCGGCCTTAGATACGCAGTATTTT. The rearrangement links TRBV5-5 to TRBJ2-3; D gene unclear. Trimming removed 1 base at V and 5 bases at J, with 17 bases between. This CDR3 is 16 amino acids long. Looked up from germline, CDR1 is SGHKS and CDR2 is YYEKEE (reference sequence).

The chain has TRBV7-9 and TRBJ2-7; 12 positions match TRBD1. CDR1 is SEHNR and CDR2 is FQNEAQ in the germline V gene (reference sequence). Germline trimming cut 6 bases from V and 5 bases from J; bases unmatched to any gene: 5. The CDR3 extends over 14 amino acids. The DNA for the CDR3 is TGTGCCAGCAGGGGGGGACAGGGGGCCAACGAGCAGTACTTC. Its translation: CASRGGQGANEQYF.

V gene TRBV6-1 combines with J gene TRBJ1-2, with D perhaps matching TRBD1 (5 bases). The CDR3 is made up of 15 amino acids. Trimming stripped 2 bases from V and 3 bases from J, with 13 bases between. The germline CDR1 and CDR2 sequences are MNHNS and SASEGT. In nucleotides, the CDR3 is TGTGCCAGCAGTGAATTCGGAGGGGAGGACTATGGCTACACCTTC. Translated, it gives CASSEFGGEDYGYTF.